Shown below are 9 T cell receptor beta chains from a single sample sequenced in a study of identical twins. A single record per CDR3 protein comes from TCRdb applying MiXCR to the 5' RACE reads. The profile shows 700,000 or so distinct CDR3 sequences, 21% of them singletons. These sequences were also reported in another study, on T cells expressing NK-cell markers.

The sequenced sample was PBMCs. These receptors originate from a young woman in good health.

The chain combines TRBV20-1 with TRBJ1-1, with 8 positions matching TRBD1. The CDR3 is 12 amino acids. Unmatched junction bases numbered 4, after V lost 3 bases and J lost 7 bases. Germline V gene lookup returns CDR1 DFQATT and CDR2 SNEGSKA (reference sequence). DNA for the CDR3: TGCAGTGCTAGGACAGGGGCCGTTGAAGCTTTCTTT. It specifies CSARTGAVEAFF.

J is TRBJ2-4 and V is TRBV5-1, with 7 nucleotides matching TRBD1. J lost 7 bases, V lost 4 bases, and 5 bases had no gene match. This CDR3 spans 13 amino acids. Germline V gene data show CDR1 as SGHRS and CDR2 as YFSETQ. CDR3 protein: CASSNSDRNIQYF. The CDR3 nucleotides read TGCGCCAGCAGCAACTCGGACAGGAACATTCAGTACTTC.

The chain carries TRBV14 and TRBJ2-4; no clear D gene. V was shortened by 3 bases and J by 7 bases, with 10 bases between the two germline ends. The CDR3 sequence is 13 residues long. Germline V gene data show CDR1 as SGHDN and CDR2 as FVKESK. The CDR3: CASSQQDGNIQYF. DNA for the CDR3: TGTGCCAGCAGCCAGCAGGACGGGAACATTCAGTACTTC.

Regarding this clonotype: A far bigger clonotype differs at one base, so this is likely a read error. This sequence joins TRBV12-3 or TRBV12-4 and TRBJ2-5; D unresolved. Trimming took off 3 bases at V and 5 bases at J, with 4 bases between the two ends. The CDR3 covers 11 residues. In nucleotides, the CDR3 is TGTGCCAGCAGTTTCGTGGAGACCCAGTACTTC. This sequence encodes CASSFVETQYF.

This clonotype was found a few times. The chain carries TRBV7-8 and TRBJ2-3, with 7 bases aligning to TRBD2. The CDR3 loop spans 15 amino acids. J lost 2 bases, V lost 5 bases, and 7 bases had no gene match. Germline V gene sequence: CDR1 SGHVS, CDR2 FQNEAQ. For the CDR3, the DNA is TGTGCCAGCAGCCCTAGGGAGGGGATCACAGATACGCAGTATTTT. Translating gives CASSPREGITDTQYF.

This clonotype was seen a handful of times. The germline gene is not matched at one end of the junction; a read error may be the cause. The gene calls are TRBV7-7 and TRBJ2-5; weak D call: TRBD2 (7 bases). Germline V lookup: CDR1 SSHAT, CDR2 FNYEAQ (reference sequence). The CDR3 extends over 14 amino acids. CDR3 sequence reads: CASSSSQGGETQYF. CDR3 coding DNA: TGTGCTAGCAGCTCTTCACAGGGAGGGGAGACCCAGTACTTC.

This clonotype was picked up a small number of times. This chain joins TRBV7-2 and TRBJ1-1; D unclear. The CDR3 is made up of 13 amino acids. Germline CDR1 is SGHTA and CDR2 is FQGNSA. V was cut by 3 bases and J by 2 bases, with 7 bases left in between. The CDR3 DNA sequence: TGTGCCAGCAGCTTGAGGTATAACACTGAAGCTTTCTTT. Its protein product is CASSLRYNTEAFF.

The rearrangement links TRBV5-1 to TRBJ2-3; 11 bases are shared with TRBD1. CDR3 length: 15 amino acids. In germline, CDR1 is SGHRS, CDR2 YFSETQ. The V segment lost 4 bases and the J segment 5 bases; nucleotides outside the gene matches: 6. The CDR3 DNA is TGCGCCAGCAGCCCCGCCGGGACAGGGGGAGATACGCAGTATTTT. It is translated as CASSPAGTGGDTQYF. Full variable domain (missing parts from reference TRBV5-1 and TRBJ2-3): KAGVTQTPRYLIKTRGQQVTLSCSPISGHRSVSWYQQTPGQGLQFLFEYFSETQRNKGNFPGRFSGRQFSNSRSEMNVSTLELGDSALYLCASSPAGTGGDTQYFGPGTRLTVL.

This clonotype was counted a few times. This chain uses TRBV20-1 with TRBJ2-3, with D uncertain. CDR1 and CDR2 (germline): DFQATT, SNEGSKA (reference sequence). V was pared by 3 bases and J by 0 bases, with 7 bases between. This CDR3 contains 13 residues. The CDR3: CSASSPSTDTQYF. In nucleotides, the CDR3 is TGCAGTGCTAGCTCTCCGAGCACAGATACGCAGTATTTT.